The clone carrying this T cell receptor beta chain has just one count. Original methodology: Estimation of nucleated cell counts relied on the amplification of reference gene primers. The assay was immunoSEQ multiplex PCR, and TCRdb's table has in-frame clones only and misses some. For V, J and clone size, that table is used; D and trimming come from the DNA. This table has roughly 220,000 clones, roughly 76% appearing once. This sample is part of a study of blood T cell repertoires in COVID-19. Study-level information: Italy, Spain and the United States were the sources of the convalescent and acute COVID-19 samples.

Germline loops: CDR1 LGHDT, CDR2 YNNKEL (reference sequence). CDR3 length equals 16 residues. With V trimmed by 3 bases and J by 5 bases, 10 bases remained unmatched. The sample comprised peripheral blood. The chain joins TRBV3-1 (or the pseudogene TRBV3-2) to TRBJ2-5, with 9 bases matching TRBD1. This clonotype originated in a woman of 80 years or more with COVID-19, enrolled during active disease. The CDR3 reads CASSHRDRASRETQYF. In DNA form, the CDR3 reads TGTGCCAGCAGCCACCGGGACAGGGCGTCGAGGGAGACCCAGTACTTC.